This TCR beta chain was recovered during a study of PD-L1 blockade in urothelial cancer. Turning to the study itself: Analyses were performed on blood at 3 weeks after treatment start (the second dose) and at 6 weeks. General study points: Those with durable benefit had larger increases in tumor-associated blood clones at 3 weeks.

A remark on this clone: Its antigen is currently unknown.

Only in-frame clones appear in the TCRdb table, and some are missing; sequencing was by immunoSEQ multiplex PCR. The sample consists of about 55,000 clones, 84% of them appearing once. Time point indicated: pretreatment peripheral blood. With 7 bases removed from V and 3 bases from J, the gap between germline ends came to 15 bases. Germline CDR1 PRHDT, CDR2 FYEKMQ (reference sequence). There are 14 residues in the CDR3. The TCR sequence derives from a man between 45 and 60 years old with urothelial cancer. The V and J genes are TRBV13 and TRBJ2-5; D might be TRBD2 (6 bases). Sequenced material: PBMCs, taken around atezolizumab (anti-PD-L1) treatment. The CDR3 here is CASTLKWGEETQYF. The CDR3 nucleotides read TGTGCCAGCACCCTAAAATGGGGGGAAGAGACCCAGTACTTC.